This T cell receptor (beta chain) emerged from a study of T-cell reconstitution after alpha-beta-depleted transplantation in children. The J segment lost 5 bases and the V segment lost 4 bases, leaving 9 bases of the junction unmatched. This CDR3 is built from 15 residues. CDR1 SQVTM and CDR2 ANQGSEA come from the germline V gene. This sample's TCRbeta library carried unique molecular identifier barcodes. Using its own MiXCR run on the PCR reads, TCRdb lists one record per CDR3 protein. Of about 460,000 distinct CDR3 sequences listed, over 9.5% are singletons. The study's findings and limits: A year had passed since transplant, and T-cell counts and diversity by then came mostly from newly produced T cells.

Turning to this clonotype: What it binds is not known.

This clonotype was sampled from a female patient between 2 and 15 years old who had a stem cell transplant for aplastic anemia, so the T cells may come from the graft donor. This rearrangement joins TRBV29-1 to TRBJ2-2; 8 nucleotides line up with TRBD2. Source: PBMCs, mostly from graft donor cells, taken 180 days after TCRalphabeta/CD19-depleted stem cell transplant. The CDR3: CSVGPSGSGTGELFF. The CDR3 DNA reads TGCAGCGTTGGGCCCAGCGGGAGTGGTACCGGGGAGCTGTTTTTT.